This T cell receptor (beta chain) was recorded in a study of cytomegalovirus exposure and HLA in healthy donors. General study findings and limits: Accounts indicate the classifier identified cytomegalovirus status with strong specificity and sensitivity.

CDR3 length: 14 amino acids. Germline V gene lookup returns CDR1 SGHRS and CDR2 YFSETQ. Trimming took off 0 bases at V and 4 bases at J, with 8 bases between the two ends. In regard to this clone: Its specificity is not known.

Assay used: immunoSEQ multiplex PCR; TCRdb lists only in-frame clones, some missing. In the table there are about 140,000 clones, around 88% of which are singletons. This chain connects TRBV5-1 to TRBJ1-5; no definite D call. The sequence was obtained from a woman aged 18-35 years in good health and CMV-seropositive. Sequencing used PBMCs. The CDR3 region is CASSLDSYNQPQHF. CDR3 sequence (DNA): TGCGCCAGCAGCTTGGACAGCTATAATCAGCCCCAGCATTTT.